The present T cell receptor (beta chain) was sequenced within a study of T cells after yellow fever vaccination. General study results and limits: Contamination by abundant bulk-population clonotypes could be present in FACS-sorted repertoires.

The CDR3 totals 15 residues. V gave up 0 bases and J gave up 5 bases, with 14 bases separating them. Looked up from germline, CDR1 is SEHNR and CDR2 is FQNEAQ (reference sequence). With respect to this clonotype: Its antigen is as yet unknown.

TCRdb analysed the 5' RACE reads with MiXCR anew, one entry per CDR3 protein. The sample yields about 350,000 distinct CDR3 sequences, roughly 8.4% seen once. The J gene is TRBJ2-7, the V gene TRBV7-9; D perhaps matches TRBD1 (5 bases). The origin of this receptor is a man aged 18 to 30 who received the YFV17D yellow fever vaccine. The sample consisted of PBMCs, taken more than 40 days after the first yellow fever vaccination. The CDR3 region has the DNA TGTGCCAGCAGCTTAGCAGCCAGGGATCGTAACGAGCAGTACTTC. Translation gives CASSLAARDRNEQYF. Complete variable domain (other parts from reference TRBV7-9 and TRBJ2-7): DTGVSQNPRHKITKRGQNVTFRCDPISEHNRLYWYRQTLGQGPEFLTYFQNEAQLEKSRLLSDRFSAERPKGSFSTLEIQRTEQGDSAMYLCASSLAARDRNEQYFGPGTRLTVT.